The clone carrying this T cell receptor beta chain showed up many times. Trimming removed 4 bases from V and 1 base from J, with 13 bases in between. This CDR3 has 14 amino acids. Germline CDR1 DFQATT, CDR2 SNEGSKA (reference sequence). Indicated time point: newly diagnosed GD, antithyroid drugs for less than 3 months. PBMC-derived RNA was used for the TCR library. Sequencing libraries for TCR beta were prepared with iRepertoire HTBI primers and Arm-PCR of CDR3 regions. TCRdb ran MiXCR on the multiplex PCR reads and lists one entry per CDR3 protein. Of about 350,000 distinct CDR3 sequences in the sample, roughly 17% are singletons; the top ten hold 20%. This entry belongs to a study of regulatory T cells in long-lasting Graves disease. The data were also submitted as part of a second study, on T cells in Graves' hyperthyroidism and ophthalmopathy.

The clonotype was recovered from a woman between 18 and 30 years old with Graves disease. The genes are TRBV20-1 and TRBJ2-5, with D perhaps being TRBD1 or TRBD2 (5 bases each). Sequenced material: peripheral blood mononuclear cells (PBMCs), taken at new diagnosis, from a patient treated with antithyroid drugs. DNA for the CDR3: TGCAGTGCTACCGGCGACGGGGCCCAAGAGACCCAGTACTTC. Translating it yields CSATGDGAQETQYF.